Sequencing of this T cell receptor (beta chain) was carried out in a study of blood T cell repertoires in COVID-19. Across the whole study: Samples came from the United States, Italy and Spain, spanning acute and convalescent COVID-19.

Enrolled during active infection, Seattle patients were then followed longitudinally. Profiled with immunoSEQ multiplex PCR; TCRdb holds only in-frame clones, not every one. The sample shows some 300,000 clones, approximately 86% of them seen only once. V was clipped by 3 bases and J by 4 bases, with 9 bases between them. The germline CDR1 and CDR2 sequences are SNHLY and FYNNEI. This CDR3 region has 13 residues. The TCR sequence derives from a woman aged 70-85 years with COVID-19, enrolled during active disease. V is TRBV2 and J is TRBJ1-2; D remains unclear. The sequenced sample consisted of peripheral blood. This CDR3 reads CASSEGSFYGYTF. Written as DNA, the CDR3 is TGTGCCAGCAGTGAGGGCAGTTTCTATGGCTACACCTTC.